These 12 T cell receptor beta chains came from one sample sequenced in a study of cytomegalovirus exposure and HLA in healthy donors. Amplification used 60 Vbeta primers and 13 Jbeta primers. Clones were sequenced by immunoSEQ multiplex PCR, and TCRdb holds only the in-frame ones, with some missing. This table has around 84,000 clones, around 80% appearing once. The sample consisted of PBMCs. The receptors originated from a human donor in good health.

V usage is TRBV6-5 and J usage is TRBJ2-7; D might be TRBD1 (6 bases). The CDR3 totals 14 residues. Trimming took off 4 bases at V and 2 bases at J, with 12 bases between the two ends. CDR1 is MNHEY, CDR2 SVGAGI, per germline. CDR3 nucleotide sequence: TGTGCCAGCAGTTTGGGGGCAGGAACCTACGAGCAGTACTTC. It is translated as CASSLGAGTYEQYF.

This clone occurred once. The gene calls are TRBV5-1 and TRBJ1-1; the match to TRBD1 covers 8 bases. CDR1 SGHRS and CDR2 YFSETQ come from the germline V gene. With V trimmed by 0 bases and J by 7 bases, 8 bases remained unmatched. This CDR3 has 15 amino acids. In DNA form, the CDR3 reads TGCGCCAGCAGCTTGGACCCACAGGGGGTGGGTGAAGCTTTCTTT. It specifies CASSLDPQGVGEAFF.

The chain is built from TRBV19 and TRBJ1-1; D not resolved. Trimming took 3 bases from V and 2 from J, leaving 10 bases between them. The CDR3 runs 14 residues. In germline, CDR1 is LNHDA, CDR2 SQIVND (reference sequence). The CDR3 region has the DNA TGTGCCAGTAGTATGCCATCGACAAACACTGAAGCTTTCTTT. Translated: CASSMPSTNTEAFF.

The genes are TRBV5-5 and TRBJ1-4; TRBD1 is a possible D gene (6 bases). Germline assignment: CDR1 SGHKS and CDR2 YYEKEE (reference sequence). CDR3 length equals 13 residues. Trimming shortened V by 4 bases and J by 5 bases, and 9 bases separated the two germline ends. CDR3 region: CASSDGQNEKLFF. CDR3 DNA: TGTGCCAGCAGCGACGGACAGAATGAAAAACTGTTTTTT.

The chain joins TRBV11-3 to TRBJ2-2, with TRBD1 identical over 7 bases. CDR1 and CDR2 (germline): SGHNT, YENEEA. The CDR3 extends over 14 amino acids. V was clipped by 1 base and J by 6 bases; unmatched bases: 2. DNA of the CDR3: TGTGCCAGCAGCTTAGCAGGGGGACCCGGGGAGCTGTTTTTT. This codes for CASSLAGGPGELFF. The full variable domain, completed using reference TRBV11-3 and TRBJ2-2, is EAGVVQSPRYKIIEKKQPVAFWCNPISGHNTLYWYLQNLGQGPELLIRYENEEAVDDSQLPKDRFSAERLKGVDSTLKIQPAELGDSAVYLCASSLAGGPGELFFGEGSRLTVL.

The V gene is TRBV6-5, the J gene TRBJ1-1; 9 nucleotides line up with TRBD1. Germline V gives CDR1 MNHEY, CDR2 SVGAGI. The V segment lost 0 bases and the J segment 5 bases; nucleotides outside the gene matches: 7. The CDR3 consists of 16 residues. The CDR3 loop is CASSYSIGTGITEAFF. The DNA of the CDR3 is TGTGCCAGCAGTTACTCGATAGGGACAGGGATAACTGAAGCTTTCTTT.

This clone has a handful of counts. V and J are TRBV7-2 and TRBJ1-2; D uncertain. The germline CDR1 and CDR2 sequences are SGHTA and FQGNSA. This CDR3 spans 14 amino acids. V was clipped by 3 bases and J by 4 bases, with 12 bases between them. The CDR3: CASSLASEGYGYTF. The CDR3 coding sequence is TGTGCCAGCAGCTTGGCCAGTGAGGGCTATGGCTACACCTTC. Supplemented by reference TRBV7-2 and TRBJ1-2, the full variable domain reads GAGVSQSPSNKVTEKGKDVELRCDPISGHTALYWYRQSLGQGLEFLIYFQGNSAPDKSGLPSDRFSAERTGGSVSTLTIQRTQQEDSAVYLCASSLASEGYGYTFGSGTRLTVV.

V gene TRBV11-2 combines with J gene TRBJ2-5; TRBD2 might be the D (6 bases). The CDR3 runs 12 residues. Deletions cut 3 bases from V and 7 bases from J, with 9 bases between. CDR1 SGHAT and CDR2 FQNNGV come from the germline V gene. The CDR3 bases are TGTGCCAGCAGCTTTTCCGGGGGGACCCAGTACTTC. Translated: CASSFSGGTQYF.

The chain recombines TRBV5-1 with TRBJ2-3; D uncertain. The CDR3 has 12 amino acids. V shed 2 bases and J shed 2 bases, with 3 bases lying between them. Germline CDR1 is SGHRS and CDR2 is YFSETQ. The CDR3 DNA is TGCGCCAGCAGCTTCAACACAGATACGCAGTATTTT. Protein product: CASSFNTDTQYF.

The chain recombines TRBV4-3 with TRBJ2-6; D unclear. Germline V gene sequence: CDR1 LGHNA, CDR2 YSLEER. The V and J ends lost 0 bases and 2 bases respectively, with 8 bases between them. The CDR3 has 16 residues. CDR3 sequence: CASSQDWQTGANVLTF. CDR3 in DNA: TGCGCCAGCAGCCAAGATTGGCAGACTGGGGCCAACGTCCTGACTTTC.

This chain links TRBV4-1 with TRBJ2-5; 12 bases are shared with TRBD2. The V gene's germline CDR1 is MGHRA and CDR2 YSYEKL. The trim removed 3 bases at V and 4 bases at J, leaving 12 bases unmatched. The CDR3 runs to 18 residues. The CDR3 DNA follows: TGCGCCAGCAGCCAGTCTAGCGGGGGGGCCGGGGCGGCAGAGACCCAGTACTTC. Protein: CASSQSSGGAGAAETQYF.

This clone was recorded a few times. This chain connects TRBV7-6 to TRBJ2-1, with 13 positions matching TRBD2. V shed 3 bases and J 8 bases; nucleotides not matched to a gene: 4. Germline values: CDR1 SGHVS, CDR2 FNYEAQ. This CDR3 region has 15 residues. In DNA, the CDR3 is TGTGCCAGCAGCTTGGGACTAGCGGGGATTGATGAGCAGTTCTTC. Protein: CASSLGLAGIDEQFF.